A single sample is the source of the 5 T cell receptor beta chains below, sequenced in a study of radiation and T cells in renal cell carcinoma. Time point denoted: baseline pretreatment blood. Treatment reported: 15 Gy SBRT to primary tumor, nephrectomy 4 weeks later. The assay was immunoSEQ multiplex PCR, and TCRdb's table has in-frame clones only and misses some. The sample holds about 150,000 clones, roughly nine tenths seen once. The specimen comprised blood, sampled from a patient whose treatment included radiotherapy and nephrectomy. The receptor source for this set is a woman aged 70 to 79 with renal cell carcinoma.

This rearrangement joins TRBV4-1 to TRBJ2-3; TRBD2 aligns across 12 bases. Germline loops: CDR1 MGHRA, CDR2 YSYEKL. Germline trimming cut 4 bases from V and 1 base from J; bases unmatched to any gene: 3. The CDR3 length is 16 residues. Here the CDR3 reads CASSPSSGGGTDTQYF. The CDR3 DNA is TGCGCCAGCAGCCCATCTAGCGGGGGGGGCACAGATACGCAGTATTTT.

The chain employs TRBV11-3 and TRBJ2-6; D is uncertain. The V and J ends lost 5 bases and 0 bases respectively, with 5 bases between them. This CDR3 has 14 residues. Per the germline V gene, CDR1 is SGHNT and CDR2 is YENEEA. The CDR3 loop is CASSASSGANVLTF. CDR3 coding DNA: TGTGCCAGCAGCGCCAGCTCTGGGGCCAACGTCCTGACTTTC.

This chain connects TRBV18 to TRBJ2-2; possibly TRBD1 for D (6 bases). The V gene's germline CDR1 is KGHSH and CDR2 LQKENI. This CDR3 has 14 residues. V gave up 2 bases and J gave up 6 bases, with 10 bases separating them. CDR3 DNA sequence: TGTGCCAGCTCACCAGGGGGCCTTCCCGGGGAGCTGTTTTTT. Encoded protein: CASSPGGLPGELFF.

The rearrangement links TRBV5-1 to TRBJ2-1, with 11 nucleotides matching TRBD2. V lost 0 bases to trimming and J lost 7 bases; unmatched junction nucleotides: 6. Germline V gene sequence: CDR1 SGHRS, CDR2 YFSETQ. The CDR3 spans 16 residues. The CDR3 loop is CASSLASGGKGNEQFF. The CDR3 DNA reads TGCGCCAGCAGCTTGGCTAGCGGGGGGAAAGGGAATGAGCAGTTCTTC.

The chain recombines TRBV25-1 with TRBJ1-1; 9 bases are shared with TRBD1. In germline, CDR1 is MGHDK, CDR2 SYGVNS. V gave up 6 bases and J gave up 8 bases; unmatched junction bases: 10. The length of the CDR3 is 14 residues. Here the CDR3 DNA reads TGTGCCAGCAGATCGCCGGGACAGGGCACCGAAGCTTTCTTT. Its protein is CASRSPGQGTEAFF.